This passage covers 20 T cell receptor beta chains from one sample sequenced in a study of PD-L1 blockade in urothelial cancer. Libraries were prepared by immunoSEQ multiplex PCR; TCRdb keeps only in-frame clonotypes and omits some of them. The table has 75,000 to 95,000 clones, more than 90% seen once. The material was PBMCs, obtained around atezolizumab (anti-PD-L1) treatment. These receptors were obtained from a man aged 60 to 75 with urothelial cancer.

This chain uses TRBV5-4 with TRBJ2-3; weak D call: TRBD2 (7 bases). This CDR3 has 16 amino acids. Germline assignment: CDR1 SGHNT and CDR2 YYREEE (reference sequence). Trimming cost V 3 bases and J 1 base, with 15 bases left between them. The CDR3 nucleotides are TGTGCCAGCAGCTGGGGGGGCGGGGACCGCACAGATACGCAGTATTTT. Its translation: CASSWGGGDRTDTQYF.

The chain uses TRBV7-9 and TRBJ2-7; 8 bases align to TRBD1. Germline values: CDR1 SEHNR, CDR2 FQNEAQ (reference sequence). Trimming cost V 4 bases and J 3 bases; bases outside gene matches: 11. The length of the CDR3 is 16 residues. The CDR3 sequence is CASSSTGAQEYYEQYF. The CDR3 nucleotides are TGTGCCAGCAGCTCGACAGGGGCGCAAGAATACTACGAGCAGTACTTC.

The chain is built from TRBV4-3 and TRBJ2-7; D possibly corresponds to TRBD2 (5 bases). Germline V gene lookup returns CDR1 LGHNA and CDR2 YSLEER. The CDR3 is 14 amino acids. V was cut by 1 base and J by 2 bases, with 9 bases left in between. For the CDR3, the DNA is TGCGCCAGCAGCCAAGTGCCGGGAACCTACGAGCAGTACTTC. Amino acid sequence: CASSQVPGTYEQYF.

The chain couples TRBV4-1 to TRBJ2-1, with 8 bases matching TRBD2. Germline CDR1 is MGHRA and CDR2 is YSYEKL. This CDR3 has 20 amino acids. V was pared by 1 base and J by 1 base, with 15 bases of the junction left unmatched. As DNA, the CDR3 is TGCGCCAGCAGCCAAGGGGGGTCCGCCGGGGGGGTAAGGTCCTACAATGAGCAGTTCTTC. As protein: CASSQGGSAGGVRSYNEQFF.

CDR3 sequence: CASSPRGYGNQPQHF. CDR3 DNA sequence: TGTGCCAGCAGTCCTCGGGGGTACGGCAATCAGCCCCAGCATTTT. The rearrangement joins TRBV28 to TRBJ1-5; possibly TRBD1 for D (5 bases). From germline, CDR1 is MDHEN and CDR2 SYDVKM. Trimming removed 5 bases from V and 2 bases from J, with 13 bases in between. The CDR3 contains 15 residues.

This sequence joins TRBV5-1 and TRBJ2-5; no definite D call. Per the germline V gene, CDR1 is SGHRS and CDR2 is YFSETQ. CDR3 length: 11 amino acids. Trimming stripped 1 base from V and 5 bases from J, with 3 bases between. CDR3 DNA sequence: TGCGCCAGCAGCTTGTCGGAGACCCAGTACTTC. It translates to CASSLSETQYF.

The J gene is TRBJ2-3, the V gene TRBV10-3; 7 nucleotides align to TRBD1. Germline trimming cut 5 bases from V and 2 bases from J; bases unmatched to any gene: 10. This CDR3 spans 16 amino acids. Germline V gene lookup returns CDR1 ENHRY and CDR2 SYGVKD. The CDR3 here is CAISSITGVPTDTQYF. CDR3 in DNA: TGTGCCATCAGTTCCATAACAGGGGTCCCCACAGATACGCAGTATTTT.

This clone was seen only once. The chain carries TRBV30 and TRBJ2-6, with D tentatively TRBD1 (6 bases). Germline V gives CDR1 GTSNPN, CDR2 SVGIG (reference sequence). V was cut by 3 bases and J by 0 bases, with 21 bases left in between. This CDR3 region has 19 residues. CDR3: CAWSIGDPGHTSGANVLTF. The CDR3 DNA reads TGTGCCTGGAGCATTGGAGACCCGGGACATACCTCTGGGGCCAACGTCCTGACTTTC.

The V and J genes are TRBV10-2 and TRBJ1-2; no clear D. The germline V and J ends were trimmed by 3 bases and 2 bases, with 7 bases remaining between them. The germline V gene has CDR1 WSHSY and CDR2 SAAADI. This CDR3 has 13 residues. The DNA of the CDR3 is TGCGCCAGCAGTGAAACCGGGAACTATGGCTACACCTTC. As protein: CASSETGNYGYTF.

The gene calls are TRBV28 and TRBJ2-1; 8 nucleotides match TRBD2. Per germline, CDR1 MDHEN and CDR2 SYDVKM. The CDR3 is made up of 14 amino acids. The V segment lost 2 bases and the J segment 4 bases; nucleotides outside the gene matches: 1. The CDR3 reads CASSLLAGYNEQFF. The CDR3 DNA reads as TGTGCCAGCAGTTTACTAGCGGGTTACAATGAGCAGTTCTTC.

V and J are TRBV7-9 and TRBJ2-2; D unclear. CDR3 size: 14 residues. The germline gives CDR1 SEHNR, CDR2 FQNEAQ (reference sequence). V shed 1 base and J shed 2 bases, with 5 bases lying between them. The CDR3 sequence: CASSLGENTGELFF. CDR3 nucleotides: TGTGCCAGCAGCTTAGGAGAAAACACCGGGGAGCTGTTTTTT.

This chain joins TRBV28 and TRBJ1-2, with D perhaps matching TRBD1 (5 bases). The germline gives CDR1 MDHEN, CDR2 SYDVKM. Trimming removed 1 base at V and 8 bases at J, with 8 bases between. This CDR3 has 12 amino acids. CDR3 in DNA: TGTGCCAGCAGTTTATCAGGGCTCGGCTACACCTTC. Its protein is CASSLSGLGYTF.

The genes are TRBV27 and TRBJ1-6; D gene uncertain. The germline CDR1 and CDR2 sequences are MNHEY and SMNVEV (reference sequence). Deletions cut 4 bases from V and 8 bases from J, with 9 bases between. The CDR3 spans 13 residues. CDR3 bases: TGTGCCAGCAGTTCGCGGGAGGATTCACCCCTCCACTTT. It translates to CASSSREDSPLHF.

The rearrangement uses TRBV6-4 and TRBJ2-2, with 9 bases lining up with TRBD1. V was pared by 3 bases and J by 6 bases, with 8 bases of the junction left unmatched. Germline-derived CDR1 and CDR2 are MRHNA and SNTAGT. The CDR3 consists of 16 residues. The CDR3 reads CASSEHGQGWSGELFF. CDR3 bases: TGTGCCAGCAGTGAGCATGGACAGGGGTGGTCCGGGGAGCTGTTTTTT.

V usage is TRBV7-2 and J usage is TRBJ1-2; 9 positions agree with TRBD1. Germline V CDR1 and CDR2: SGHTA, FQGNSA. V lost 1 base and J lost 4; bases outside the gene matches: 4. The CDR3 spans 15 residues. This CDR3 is CASSLGGQGLYGYTF. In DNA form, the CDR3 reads TGTGCCAGCAGCTTAGGGGGACAGGGCCTCTATGGCTACACCTTC.

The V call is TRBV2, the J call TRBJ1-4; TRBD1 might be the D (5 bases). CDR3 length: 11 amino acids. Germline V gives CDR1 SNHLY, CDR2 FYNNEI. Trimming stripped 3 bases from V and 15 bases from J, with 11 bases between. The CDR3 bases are TGTGCCAGCAGTGATGTTCGGGGGATGTTTTTT. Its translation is CASSDVRGMFF.

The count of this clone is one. The CDR3 bases are TGCGCCAGCAGCCAAGGGTCCGAGGGTACGCAGTATTTT. As protein: CASSQGSEGTQYF. This rearrangement joins TRBV4-1 to TRBJ2-3; D might be TRBD2 (5 bases). V lost 1 base to trimming and J lost 8 bases, with 10 bases between them. The CDR3 runs 13 residues. Germline V gene lookup returns CDR1 MGHRA and CDR2 YSYEKL.

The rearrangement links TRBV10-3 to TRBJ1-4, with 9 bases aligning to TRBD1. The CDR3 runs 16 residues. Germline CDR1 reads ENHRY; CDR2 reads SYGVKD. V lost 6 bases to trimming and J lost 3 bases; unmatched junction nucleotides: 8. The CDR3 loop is CAISEQGAGSNEKLFF. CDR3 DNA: TGTGCCATCAGCGAACAGGGGGCAGGATCTAATGAAAAACTGTTTTTT.

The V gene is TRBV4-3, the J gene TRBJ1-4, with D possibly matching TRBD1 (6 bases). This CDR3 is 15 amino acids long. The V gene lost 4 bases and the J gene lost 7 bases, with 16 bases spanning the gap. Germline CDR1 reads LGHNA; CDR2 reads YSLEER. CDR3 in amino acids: CASSRKDRDIEKLFF. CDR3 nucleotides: TGCGCCAGCAGCCGGAAGGACCGGGACATTGAAAAACTGTTTTTT.

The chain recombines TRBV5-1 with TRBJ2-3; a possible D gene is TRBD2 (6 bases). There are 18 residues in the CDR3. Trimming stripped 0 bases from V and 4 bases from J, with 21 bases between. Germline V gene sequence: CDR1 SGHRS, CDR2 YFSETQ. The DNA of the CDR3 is TGCGCCAGCAGCTTGGTCGCTTTGGGCGGGACGACCGCAGATACGCAGTATTTT. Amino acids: CASSLVALGGTTADTQYF. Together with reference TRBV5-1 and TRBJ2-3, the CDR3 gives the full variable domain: KAGVTQTPRYLIKTRGQQVTLSCSPISGHRSVSWYQQTPGQGLQFLFEYFSETQRNKGNFPGRFSGRQFSNSRSEMNVSTLELGDSALYLCASSLVALGGTTADTQYFGPGTRLTVL.